This T cell receptor (beta chain) emerged from a study of blood T cell repertoires in COVID-19. V was pared by 10 bases and J by 4 bases, with 12 bases of the junction left unmatched. The CDR3 runs to 15 residues. Germline CDR1 is MDHEN and CDR2 is SYDVKM. Only in-frame clones appear in the TCRdb table, and some are missing; sequencing was by immunoSEQ multiplex PCR. The repertoire holds 95,000 to 120,000 clones, 70% to 85% seen once, with 1.8% in the top ten. V and J are TRBV28 and TRBJ1-5, with 8 bases lining up with TRBD1. The clonotype originates from a woman in her 40s with acute or convalescent COVID-19. Material: peripheral blood. The CDR3 loop is CATHLQGALNQPQHF. CDR3 sequence (DNA): TGTGCCACCCACTTGCAGGGGGCGTTAAATCAGCCCCAGCATTTT.